What follows are 29 T cell receptor beta chains derived from one specimen sequenced in a study of identical twins. MiXCR, applied by TCRdb to the 5' RACE reads, yields one record per CDR3 protein. The top ten hold around 7.2% of the sample, which has approximately 350,000 distinct CDR3 sequences, around 12% seen once. These sequences were also reported in another study, on yellow fever vaccine responses in identical twins.

The source material was CD8+ T cells sorted from blood. The receptors derive from a woman younger than 30 in good health.

The rearrangement joins TRBV19 to TRBJ2-1; maybe TRBD2 (5 bases). Germline lookup yields CDR1 LNHDA and CDR2 SQIVND (reference sequence). V shed 0 bases and J shed 9 bases, with 9 bases lying between them. CDR3 length equals 13 residues. CDR3 in amino acids: CASSIDPGFEQFF. CDR3 DNA: TGTGCCAGTAGTATAGACCCGGGGTTTGAGCAGTTCTTC.

This clonotype was counted between two and nine times. The chain couples TRBV2 to TRBJ1-1; no definite D call. The CDR3 is made up of 11 amino acids. Germline V gene data show CDR1 as SNHLY and CDR2 as FYNNEI. V dropped 7 bases and J dropped 1 base, with 4 bases sitting between them. This CDR3 reads CASTENTEAFF. The CDR3 DNA reads TGTGCCAGCACAGAGAACACTGAAGCTTTCTTT.

This clonotype has at least ten counts. This rearrangement joins TRBV6-4 to TRBJ2-2; D gene unclear. There are 13 residues in the CDR3. CDR1 is MRHNA and CDR2 is SNTAGT in the germline V gene. Trimming cost V 6 bases and J 1 base, with 6 bases left between them. The CDR3 is CASSAKNTGELFF. CDR3 nucleotide sequence: TGTGCCAGCAGCGCTAAGAACACCGGGGAGCTGTTTTTT.

The chain has TRBV6-1 and TRBJ2-7, with D perhaps matching TRBD1 or TRBD2 (5 bases each). The germline V gene encodes CDR1 MNHNS and CDR2 SASEGT. CDR3 size: 12 residues. V lost 1 base and J lost 5, with 6 bases in between. This chain's CDR3 is CASSEGGHEQYF. CDR3 DNA: TGTGCCAGCAGTGAAGGGGGACACGAGCAGTACTTC.

The chain links TRBV28 to TRBJ2-1; 12 nucleotides align to TRBD2. Trimming took 3 bases from V and 8 from J; bases not matched to a gene: 5. From germline, CDR1 is MDHEN and CDR2 SYDVKM. The CDR3 length is 15 residues. The CDR3 protein is CASSLATSGSDEQFF. The CDR3 DNA reads TGTGCCAGCAGTTTGGCGACTAGCGGGAGTGATGAGCAGTTCTTC.

The table lists this clonotype with a few counts. The rearrangement links TRBV29-1 to TRBJ2-5; 9 bases line up with TRBD2. V was pared by 2 bases and J by 5 bases, with 9 bases of the junction left unmatched. Germline V gives CDR1 SQVTM, CDR2 ANQGSEA. This CDR3 is built from 15 residues. The CDR3 protein is CSVETSGSPGETQYF. The CDR3 nucleotides are TGCAGCGTTGAAACTAGCGGGTCCCCGGGGGAGACCCAGTACTTC.

The sample holds a few counts of this clonotype. The V call is TRBV20-1, the J call TRBJ2-7; 11 nucleotides match TRBD2. After removal of 3 bases from V and 9 bases from J, the junction contained 13 bases not matched to a gene. The CDR3 covers 15 residues. From germline, CDR1 is DFQATT and CDR2 SNEGSKA (reference sequence). CDR3 sequence: CSARSGTSGSFGQYF. As DNA, the CDR3 is TGCAGTGCTAGGTCCGGAACTAGCGGGAGTTTCGGGCAGTACTTC.

This chain joins TRBV9 and TRBJ2-1; 10 bases are shared with TRBD2. The germline CDR1 and CDR2 sequences are SGDLS and YYNGEE. The CDR3 sequence is 16 residues long. The ends lost 3 bases at V and 7 bases at J; junction bases unmatched: 10. CDR3 sequence: CASSDTPGLAHNEQFF. The CDR3 coding sequence is TGTGCCAGCAGCGATACCCCGGGACTAGCGCATAATGAGCAGTTCTTC.

This clonotype was detected ten times or more. This chain uses TRBV12-3 or TRBV12-4 with TRBJ1-5; TRBD1 matches at 8 bases. The trim removed 2 bases at V and 4 bases at J, leaving 4 bases unmatched. This CDR3 has 15 residues. Here the CDR3 reads CASSLNTGGNQPQHF. DNA of the CDR3: TGTGCCAGCAGTTTAAATACAGGGGGTAATCAGCCCCAGCATTTT.

This clonotype was detected a few times. The chain carries TRBV6-5 and TRBJ2-1, with TRBD2 matching over 12 bases. Germline V gene sequence: CDR1 MNHEY, CDR2 SVGAGI. The CDR3 contains 16 residues. V gave up 2 bases and J gave up 9 bases; unmatched junction bases: 8. The chain's CDR3 is CASSYGLAGGPGEQFF. The CDR3 DNA reads TGTGCCAGCAGTTACGGTCTAGCGGGAGGGCCTGGTGAGCAGTTCTTC.

This chain uses TRBV3-1 with TRBJ2-1; 9 nucleotides line up with TRBD2. V gave up 0 bases and J gave up 7 bases; unmatched junction bases: 19. CDR1 is LGHDT and CDR2 is YNNKEL in the germline V gene (reference sequence). The CDR3 covers 20 residues. The CDR3, as DNA: TGTGCCAGCAGCCAAGATGGCCCGACTAGCGGACGCTACTTGTGGAATGAGCAGTTCTTC. This gives the protein CASSQDGPTSGRYLWNEQFF.

This clonotype was seen a few times. This chain connects TRBV28 to TRBJ2-2; 8 bases are a match to TRBD1. Germline-derived CDR1 and CDR2 are MDHEN and SYDVKM. The ends lost 3 bases at V and 5 bases at J; junction bases unmatched: 5. The CDR3 is 15 amino acids. CDR3 protein: CASSFQGANTGELFF. DNA for the CDR3: TGTGCCAGCAGTTTCCAGGGGGCTAATACCGGGGAGCTGTTTTTT.

This rearrangement joins TRBV29-1 to TRBJ2-3; D uncertain. V was pared by 1 base and J by 0 bases, with 5 bases between. The CDR3 is 13 amino acids. The germline CDR1 and CDR2 sequences are SQVTM and ANQGSEA. CDR3 sequence (DNA): TGCAGCGTTGAAGCGAGAAGCACAGATACGCAGTATTTT. Amino acid sequence: CSVEARSTDTQYF.

This clonotype was detected ten times or more. This chain joins TRBV20-1 and TRBJ2-1, with D tentatively TRBD1 or TRBD2 (6 bases each). V was clipped by 6 bases and J by 2 bases, with 11 bases between them. The CDR3 is 13 residues long. Germline V CDR1 and CDR2: DFQATT, SNEGSKA (reference sequence). CDR3 nucleotides: TGCAGTGCCCCAGGGGAGGCCTACAATGAGCAGTTCTTC. It is translated as CSAPGEAYNEQFF.

The sample holds many counts of this clonotype. CDR3 sequence (DNA): TGCGCCAGCAGCCAAGACACGTTCGAGACCCAGTACTTC. Its translation: CASSQDTFETQYF. The chain is built from TRBV4-1 and TRBJ2-5; D remains ambiguous. In germline, CDR1 is MGHRA, CDR2 YSYEKL. The CDR3 runs 13 residues. Between the trimmed V and J ends, which lost 0 bases and 5 bases, there was a span of 7 bases.

This clonotype was observed a handful of times. The chain employs TRBV15 and TRBJ2-1; D is perhaps TRBD2 (5 bases). Germline-derived CDR1 and CDR2 are LNHNV and YYDKDF (reference sequence). The germline V and J ends were trimmed by 4 bases and 1 base, with 11 bases remaining between them. The CDR3 extends over 15 amino acids. The CDR3 coding sequence is TGTGCCACCAGCAAATCGGGAACGTCCTACAATGAGCAGTTCTTC. Amino acids: CATSKSGTSYNEQFF.

This clonotype came up many times. The chain is built from TRBV28 and TRBJ2-7, with 8 bases matching TRBD1. This CDR3 is built from 13 residues. CDR1 and CDR2 (germline): MDHEN, SYDVKM. The J segment lost 3 bases and the V segment lost 6 bases, leaving 4 bases of the junction unmatched. CDR3 residues: CASSQTGDYEQYV. CDR3 bases: TGTGCCAGCAGCCAGACAGGGGACTACGAGCAGTACGTC.

The chain employs TRBV4-1 and TRBJ2-3, with D possibly being TRBD2 (6 bases). The germline V gene encodes CDR1 MGHRA and CDR2 YSYEKL. The CDR3 is 13 residues long. The V end was cut by 5 bases, the J end by 2 bases, with 8 bases between. CDR3 protein: CASSRTITDTQYF. The CDR3 DNA follows: TGCGCCAGCAGCAGGACTATCACAGATACGCAGTATTTT.

This clonotype was found a few times. J is TRBJ1-5 and V is TRBV15; D is possibly TRBD1 (5 bases). Germline CDR1 LNHNV, CDR2 YYDKDF (reference sequence). Trimming took 3 bases from V and 6 from J, leaving 12 bases between them. The CDR3 totals 14 residues. Here the CDR3 reads CATSSRGSGQPQHF. CDR3 sequence (DNA): TGTGCCACCAGCAGCCGGGGGTCAGGTCAGCCCCAGCATTTT.

This clonotype was detected only a few times. The V call is TRBV12-3 or TRBV12-4, the J call TRBJ2-7; 9 bases map to TRBD1. This CDR3 has 15 residues. V lost 5 bases and J lost 3; bases outside the gene matches: 8. The CDR3 is CASSGTGGFFYEQYF. CDR3 nucleotide sequence: TGTGCCAGCAGTGGTACAGGGGGCTTTTTCTACGAGCAGTACTTC.

This clonotype was detected many times. This CDR3 reads CSVGTGVGETQYF. CDR3 in DNA: TGCAGCGTTGGGACAGGGGTTGGGGAGACCCAGTACTTC. The J gene is TRBJ2-5, the V gene TRBV29-1; 9 bases fit TRBD1. V lost 4 bases to trimming and J lost 5 bases; unmatched junction nucleotides: 5. CDR3 size: 13 residues. CDR1 and CDR2 from the germline V gene are SQVTM and ANQGSEA.

There are a few counts of this clonotype. This chain connects TRBV2 to TRBJ2-2; D is tentatively TRBD1 or TRBD2 (5 bases each). Germline V gene data show CDR1 as SNHLY and CDR2 as FYNNEI. The CDR3 consists of 13 residues. The V end lost 6 bases, the J end lost 0 bases, and 5 bases lay between the germline ends. The CDR3 region is CASRGANTGELFF. The CDR3 coding sequence is TGTGCCAGCAGGGGGGCGAACACCGGGGAGCTGTTTTTT.

The gene calls are TRBV12-3 or TRBV12-4 and TRBJ2-1; no firm D call. The V end was cut by 1 base, the J end by 12 bases, with 13 bases between. The CDR3 spans 13 residues. For the CDR3, the DNA is TGTGCCAGCAGTTTAGGCCTCGGCGTACGGCAGTTCTTC. It codes for CASSLGLGVRQFF.

This clonotype was seen only a few times. This chain uses TRBV7-7 with TRBJ2-3, with D perhaps matching TRBD1 (6 bases). Germline loops: CDR1 SSHAT, CDR2 FNYEAQ (reference sequence). The CDR3 extends over 13 amino acids. V lost 2 bases, J lost 5 bases, and 8 bases lay in between. This CDR3 is CASSLKGGDTQYF. CDR3 in DNA: TGTGCCAGCAGCTTAAAAGGGGGAGATACGCAGTATTTT. Full variable domain (rest looked up from reference TRBV7-7 and TRBJ2-3): GAGVSQSPRYKVTKRGQDVTLRCDPISSHATLYWYQQALGQGPEFLTYFNYEAQPDKSGLPSDRFSAERPEGSISTLTIQRTEQRDSAMYRCASSLKGGDTQYFGPGTRLTVL.

The DNA for the CDR3 is TGTGCCAGCAGTTTCACTTCCGGCCACAAAAACTGGTGGAACACCGGGGAGCTGTTTTTT. This encodes CASSFTSGHKNWWNTGELFF. The chain is built from TRBV12-3 or TRBV12-4 and TRBJ2-2; D not certain. The V end was cut by 3 bases, the J end by 1 base, with 24 bases between. The CDR3 has 20 residues.

The rearrangement links TRBV6-4 to TRBJ2-2; TRBD2 is a possible D gene (6 bases). CDR1 and CDR2 (germline): MRHNA, SNTAGT. The germline V and J ends were trimmed by 3 bases and 4 bases, with 15 bases remaining between them. CDR3 length: 16 residues. CDR3 in amino acids: CASSDDPEGFTGELFF. CDR3 sequence (DNA): TGTGCCAGCAGTGATGACCCGGAGGGATTCACCGGGGAGCTGTTTTTT.

This clonotype was recorded a few times. The J gene is TRBJ1-1, the V gene TRBV4-2; D not certain. The CDR3 spans 13 residues. V lost 0 bases and J 7 bases, leaving 9 bases between the germline ends. The germline V gene encodes CDR1 LGHNA and CDR2 YNFKEQ. CDR3: CASSQDGGGEAFF. DNA of the CDR3: TGTGCCAGCAGCCAAGATGGAGGAGGTGAAGCTTTCTTT.

This clonotype was seen a few times. The V and J genes are TRBV28 and TRBJ2-1; 12 nucleotides agree with TRBD2. The CDR3 is 15 residues long. Trimming at V came to 6 bases and at J to 5 bases, leaving 5 bases not matched to a gene. From germline, CDR1 is MDHEN and CDR2 SYDVKM. The CDR3 DNA reads TGTGCCAGCAGCTCTAGCGGGGGGGCACACAATGAGCAGTTCTTC. Translation: CASSSSGGAHNEQFF.

This clonotype was counted only a few times. The chain couples TRBV7-8 to TRBJ1-1, with D unresolved. Trimming pared 1 base from V and 9 bases from J, leaving 6 bases between. CDR3 length: 11 residues. The germline gives CDR1 SGHVS, CDR2 FQNEAQ. This CDR3 reads CASSLGNQAFF. In nucleotides, the CDR3 is TGTGCCAGCAGCTTAGGCAACCAAGCTTTCTTT. The full variable domain, with the rest looked up from reference TRBV7-8 and TRBJ1-1, is GAGVSQSPRYKVAKRGQDVALRCDPISGHVSLFWYQQALGQGPEFLTYFQNEAQLDKSGLPSDRFFAERPEGSVSTLKIQRTQQEDSAVYLCASSLGNQAFFGQGTRLTVV.